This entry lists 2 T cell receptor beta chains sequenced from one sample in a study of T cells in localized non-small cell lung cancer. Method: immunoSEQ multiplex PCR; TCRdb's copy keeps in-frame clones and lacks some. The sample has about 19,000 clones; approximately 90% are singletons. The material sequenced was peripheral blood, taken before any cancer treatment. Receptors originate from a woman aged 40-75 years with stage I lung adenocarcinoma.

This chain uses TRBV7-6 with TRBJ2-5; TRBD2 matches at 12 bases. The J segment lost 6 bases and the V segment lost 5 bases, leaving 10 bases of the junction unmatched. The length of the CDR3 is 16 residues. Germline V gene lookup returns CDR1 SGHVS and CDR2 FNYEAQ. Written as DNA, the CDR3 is TGTGCCAGCAGCCGAGGACTAGCGGGAAGAAGGAAGACCCAGTACTTC. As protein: CASSRGLAGRRKTQYF.

The CDR3 nucleotides read TGTGCCAGCAGTTACGGGTCGAATCAGCCCCAGCATTTT. Encoded protein: CASSYGSNQPQHF. V is TRBV6-6 and J is TRBJ1-5; unclear D gene. CDR1 is MNHNY and CDR2 is SVGAGI in the germline V gene (reference sequence). CDR3 length: 13 amino acids. Trimming removed 2 bases from V and 4 bases from J, with 6 bases in between.